The T cell receptor (beta chain) under discussion was sequenced for a study of T-cell reconstitution after alpha-beta-depleted transplantation in children. The TCRbeta library incorporated unique molecular identifiers. TCRdb reanalysed the PCR reads using MiXCR and keeps one entry per CDR3 protein. The sample includes about 540,000 distinct CDR3 sequences, roughly 30% of them seen just once. This clonotype has more than one count but fewer than ten. CDR3 length equals 12 residues. Trimming stripped 6 bases from V and 1 base from J, with 10 bases between. Germline-derived CDR1 and CDR2 are DFQATT and SNEGSKA (reference sequence).

V usage is TRBV20-1 and J usage is TRBJ2-7; D is ambiguous. This clonotype was sampled from a boy under three years old with Wiskott-Aldrich syndrome, due to receive a stem cell transplant. Source: PBMCs, taken before TCRalphabeta/CD19-depleted stem cell transplant. The CDR3 nucleotides are TGCAGTGCAAATAGGGTGTCCTACGAGCAGTACTTC. Protein sequence: CSANRVSYEQYF.